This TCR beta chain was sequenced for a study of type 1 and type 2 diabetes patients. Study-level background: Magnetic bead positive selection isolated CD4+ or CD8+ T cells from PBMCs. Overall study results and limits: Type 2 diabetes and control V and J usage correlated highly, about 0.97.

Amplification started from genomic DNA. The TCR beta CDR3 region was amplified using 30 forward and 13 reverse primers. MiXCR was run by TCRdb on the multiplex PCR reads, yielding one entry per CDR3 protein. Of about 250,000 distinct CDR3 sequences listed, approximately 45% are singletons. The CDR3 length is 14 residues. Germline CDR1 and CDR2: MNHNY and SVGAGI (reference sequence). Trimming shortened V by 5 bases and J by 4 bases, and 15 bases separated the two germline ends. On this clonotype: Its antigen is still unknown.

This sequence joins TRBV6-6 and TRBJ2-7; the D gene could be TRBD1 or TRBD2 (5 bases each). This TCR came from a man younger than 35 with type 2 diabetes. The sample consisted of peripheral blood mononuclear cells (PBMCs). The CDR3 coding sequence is TGTGCCAGCAGTGAACGAGATTGGGGGTACGAGCAGTACTTC. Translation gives CASSERDWGYEQYF.